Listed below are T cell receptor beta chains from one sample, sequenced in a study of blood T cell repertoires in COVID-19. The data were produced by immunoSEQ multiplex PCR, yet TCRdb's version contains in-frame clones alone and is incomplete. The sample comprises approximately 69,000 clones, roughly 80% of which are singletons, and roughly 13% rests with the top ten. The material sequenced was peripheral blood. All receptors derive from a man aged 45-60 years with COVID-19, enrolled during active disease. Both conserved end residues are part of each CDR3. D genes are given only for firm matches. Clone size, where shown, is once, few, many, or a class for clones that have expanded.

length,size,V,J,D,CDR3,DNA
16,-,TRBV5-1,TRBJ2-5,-,CASSFPNSSIGETQYF,TGCGCCAGCAGCTTCCCAAATTCCAGTATTGGAGAGACCCAGTACTTC
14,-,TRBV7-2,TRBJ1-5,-,CASSPGFSNQPQHF,TGTGCCAGCAGCCCAGGGTTCAGCAATCAGCCCCAGCATTTT
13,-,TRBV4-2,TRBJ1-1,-,CASSQDRGGEAFF,TGTGCCAGCAGCCAAGACCGGGGGGGGGAAGCTTTCTTT
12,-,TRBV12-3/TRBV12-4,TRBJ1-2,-,CASSYAGDGYTF,TGTGCCAGCAGTTATGCGGGGGATGGCTACACCTTC
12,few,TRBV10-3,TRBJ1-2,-,CATQELNYGYTF,TGTGCCACACAGGAATTAAACTATGGCTACACCTTC
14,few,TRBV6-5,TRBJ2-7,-,CASSYDGGPYEQYF,TGTGCCAGCAGTTACGACGGGGGGCCCTACGAGCAGTACTTC
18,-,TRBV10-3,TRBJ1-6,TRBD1,CAISAEGQGMSYNSPLHF,TGTGCCATCAGTGCCGAGGGACAGGGTATGTCCTATAATTCACCCCTCCACTTT
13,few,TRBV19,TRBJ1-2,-,CASSMTGSEGYTF,TGTGCCAGTAGTATGACGGGGTCTGAGGGCTACACCTTC
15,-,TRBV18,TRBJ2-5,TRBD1,CASSPTRQGQETQYF,TGTGCCAGCTCACCAACGAGACAGGGCCAAGAGACCCAGTACTTC
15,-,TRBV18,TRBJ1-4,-,CASSPNRATNEKLFF,TGTGCCAGCTCACCAAACAGGGCAACTAATGAAAAACTGTTTTTT
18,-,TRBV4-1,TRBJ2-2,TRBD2,CASSQATSGPLNTGELFF,TGCGCCAGCAGCCAAGCTACTAGCGGGCCTTTAAACACCGGGGAGCTGTTTTTT
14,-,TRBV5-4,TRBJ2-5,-,CASSQGGAGETQYF,TGTGCCAGCAGTCAAGGGGGGGCGGGGGAGACCCAGTACTTC
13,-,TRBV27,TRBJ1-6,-,CASSSLGNSPLHF,TGTGCCAGCAGTTCCCTGGGCAATTCACCCCTCCACTTT
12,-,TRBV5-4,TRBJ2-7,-,CASSLLPGEQYF,TGTGCCAGCAGCTTGTTGCCGGGGGAGCAGTACTTC
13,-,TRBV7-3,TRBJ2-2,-,CASRRSGTGELFF,TGTGCCAGCAGACGAAGCGGCACCGGGGAGCTGTTTTTT
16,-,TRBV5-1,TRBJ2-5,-,CASSSGTSLFKETQYF,TGCGCCAGCAGCTCCGGGACTTCTCTTTTTAAAGAGACCCAGTACTTC
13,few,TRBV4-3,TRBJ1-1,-,CASSLSSLTEAFF,TGCGCCAGCAGCCTCTCTAGTCTCACTGAAGCTTTCTTT
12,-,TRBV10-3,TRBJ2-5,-,CAISGGQETQYF,TGTGCCATCAGTGGCGGACAAGAGACCCAGTACTTC
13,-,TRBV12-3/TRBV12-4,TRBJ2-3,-,CASSFQGADTQYF,TGTGCCAGCAGTTTTCAAGGGGCAGATACGCAGTATTTT
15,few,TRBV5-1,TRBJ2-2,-,CASSYGGPNTGELFF,TGCGCCAGCAGCTACGGGGGGCCGAACACCGGGGAGCTGTTTTTT
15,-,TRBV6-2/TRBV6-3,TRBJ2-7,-,CASSYSRGYSYEQYF,TGTGCCAGCAGTTACTCGAGGGGGTACTCCTACGAGCAGTACTTC
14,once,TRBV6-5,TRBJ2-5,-,CASSYRVTGETQYF,TGTGCCAGCAGTTACAGGGTGACAGGAGAGACCCAGTACTTC
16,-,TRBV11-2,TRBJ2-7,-,CASSLIRRPSPYEQYF,TGTGCCAGCAGCTTAATTCGTCGTCCTAGCCCCTACGAGCAGTACTTC
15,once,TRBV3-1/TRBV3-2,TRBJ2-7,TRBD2,CASSQDLRGVVEQYF,TGTGCCAGCAGCCAAGATCTCCGGGGGGTGGTCGAGCAGTACTTC
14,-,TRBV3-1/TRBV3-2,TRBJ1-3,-,CASSQAPLGNTIYF,TGTGCCAGCAGCCAAGCCCCCCTGGGAAACACCATATATTTT
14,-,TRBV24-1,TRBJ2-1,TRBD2,CATSDSTLAERQFF,TGTGCCACCAGTGATTCCACGCTAGCGGAGAGGCAGTTCTTC
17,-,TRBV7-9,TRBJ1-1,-,CASSLGPLGLESTEAFF,TGTGCCAGCAGCTTGGGACCCCTGGGACTGGAGAGCACTGAAGCTTTCTTT
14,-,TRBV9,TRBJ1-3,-,CASSGQGLGNTIYF,TGTGCCAGCAGCGGGCAGGGGCTCGGAAACACCATATATTTT
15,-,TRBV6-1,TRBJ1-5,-,CASSEQVVGSGSQHF,TGTGCCAGCAGTGAACAAGTCGTTGGCAGCGGAAGCCAGCATTTT
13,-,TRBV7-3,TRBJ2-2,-,CASSLVTTGELFF,TGTGCCAGCAGCCTAGTCACCACCGGGGAGCTGTTTTTT
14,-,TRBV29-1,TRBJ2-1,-,CSVSAGTSYNEQFF,TGCAGCGTTTCGGCGGGAACCTCCTACAATGAGCAGTTCTTC
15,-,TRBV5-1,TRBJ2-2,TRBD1,CASNKRTGDTGELFF,TGCGCCAGCAACAAAAGGACAGGGGACACCGGGGAGCTGTTTTTT
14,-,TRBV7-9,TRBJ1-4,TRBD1,CASSFLGTAEKLFF,TGTGCCAGCAGCTTTCTCGGGACAGCTGAAAAACTGTTTTTT